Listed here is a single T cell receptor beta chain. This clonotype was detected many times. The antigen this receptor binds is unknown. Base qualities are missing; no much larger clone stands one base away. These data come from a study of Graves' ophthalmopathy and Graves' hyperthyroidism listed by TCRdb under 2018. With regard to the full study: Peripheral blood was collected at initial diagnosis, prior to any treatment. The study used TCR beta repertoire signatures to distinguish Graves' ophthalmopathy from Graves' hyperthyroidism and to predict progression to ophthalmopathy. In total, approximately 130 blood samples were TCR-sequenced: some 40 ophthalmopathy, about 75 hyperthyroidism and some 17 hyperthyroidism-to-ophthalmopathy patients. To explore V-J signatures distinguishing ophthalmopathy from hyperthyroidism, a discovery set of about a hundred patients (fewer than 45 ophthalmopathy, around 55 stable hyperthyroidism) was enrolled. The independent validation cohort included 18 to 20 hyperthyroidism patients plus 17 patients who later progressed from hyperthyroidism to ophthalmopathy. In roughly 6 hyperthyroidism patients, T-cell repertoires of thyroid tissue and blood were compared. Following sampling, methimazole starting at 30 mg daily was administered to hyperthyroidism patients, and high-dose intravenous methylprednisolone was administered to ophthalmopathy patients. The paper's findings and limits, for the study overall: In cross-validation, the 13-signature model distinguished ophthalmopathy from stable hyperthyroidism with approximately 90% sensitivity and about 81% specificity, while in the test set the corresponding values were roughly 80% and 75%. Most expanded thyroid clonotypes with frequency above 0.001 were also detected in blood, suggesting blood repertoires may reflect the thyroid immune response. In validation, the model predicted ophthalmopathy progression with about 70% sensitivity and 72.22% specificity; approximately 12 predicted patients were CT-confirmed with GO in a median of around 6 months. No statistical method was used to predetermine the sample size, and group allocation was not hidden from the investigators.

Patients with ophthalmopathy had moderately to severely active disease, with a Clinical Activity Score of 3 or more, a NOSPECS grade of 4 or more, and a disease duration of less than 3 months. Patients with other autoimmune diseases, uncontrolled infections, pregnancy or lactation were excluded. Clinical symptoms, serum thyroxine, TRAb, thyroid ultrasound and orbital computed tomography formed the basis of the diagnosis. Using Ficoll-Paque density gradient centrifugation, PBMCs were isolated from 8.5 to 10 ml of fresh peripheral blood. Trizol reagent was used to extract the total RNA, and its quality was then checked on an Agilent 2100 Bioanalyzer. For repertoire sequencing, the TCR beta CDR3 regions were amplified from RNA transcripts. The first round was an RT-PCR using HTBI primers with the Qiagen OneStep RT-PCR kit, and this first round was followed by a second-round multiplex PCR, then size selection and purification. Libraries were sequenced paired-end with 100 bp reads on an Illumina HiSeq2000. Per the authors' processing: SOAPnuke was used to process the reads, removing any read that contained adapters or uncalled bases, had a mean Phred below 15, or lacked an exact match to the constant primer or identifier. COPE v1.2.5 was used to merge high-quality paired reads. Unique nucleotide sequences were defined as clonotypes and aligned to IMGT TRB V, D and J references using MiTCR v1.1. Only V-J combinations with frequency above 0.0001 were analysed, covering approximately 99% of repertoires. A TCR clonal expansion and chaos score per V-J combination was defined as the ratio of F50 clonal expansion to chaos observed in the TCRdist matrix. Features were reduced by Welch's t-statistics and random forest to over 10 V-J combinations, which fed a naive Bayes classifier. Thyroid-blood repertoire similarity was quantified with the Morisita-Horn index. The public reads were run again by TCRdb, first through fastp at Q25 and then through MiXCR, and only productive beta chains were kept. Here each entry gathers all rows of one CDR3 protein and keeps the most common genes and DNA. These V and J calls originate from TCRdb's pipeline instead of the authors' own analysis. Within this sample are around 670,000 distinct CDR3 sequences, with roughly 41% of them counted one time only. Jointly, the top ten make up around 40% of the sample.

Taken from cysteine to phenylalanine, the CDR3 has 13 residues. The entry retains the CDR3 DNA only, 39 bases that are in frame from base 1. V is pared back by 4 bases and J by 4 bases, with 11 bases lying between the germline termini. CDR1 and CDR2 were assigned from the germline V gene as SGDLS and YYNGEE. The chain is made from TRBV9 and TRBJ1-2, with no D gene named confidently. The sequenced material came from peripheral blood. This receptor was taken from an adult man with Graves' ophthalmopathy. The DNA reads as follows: TGTGCCAGCAGCCCGGATTTAGGCTATGGCTACACCTTC. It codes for CASSPDLGYGYTF.